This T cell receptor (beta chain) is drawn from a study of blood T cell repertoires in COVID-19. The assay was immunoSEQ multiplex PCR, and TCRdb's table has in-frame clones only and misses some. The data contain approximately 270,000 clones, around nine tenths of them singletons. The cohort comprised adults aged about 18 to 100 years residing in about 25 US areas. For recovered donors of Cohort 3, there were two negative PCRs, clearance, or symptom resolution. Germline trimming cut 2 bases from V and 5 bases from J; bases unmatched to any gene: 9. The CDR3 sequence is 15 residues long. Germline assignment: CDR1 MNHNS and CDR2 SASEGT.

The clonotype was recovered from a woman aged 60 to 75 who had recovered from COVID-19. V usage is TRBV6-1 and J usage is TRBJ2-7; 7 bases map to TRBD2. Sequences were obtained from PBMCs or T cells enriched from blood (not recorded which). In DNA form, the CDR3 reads TGTGCCAGCAGTGAACACGGAGAGAGCGGGGACGAGCAGTACTTC. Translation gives CASSEHGESGDEQYF.